This T cell receptor (beta chain) was found in a study of blood T cell repertoires in COVID-19. V dropped 0 bases and J dropped 1; count of bases not matched to a gene: 1. Looked up from germline, CDR1 is LGHDT and CDR2 is YNNKEL (reference sequence). The CDR3 contains 16 residues. Only in-frame clones appear in the TCRdb table, and some are missing; sequencing was by immunoSEQ multiplex PCR. This table holds about 120,000 clones, 65% to 80% found once. The source of this sequence is a human donor with acute or convalescent COVID-19. The donor label of this sample is uncertain. The sequencing sample was made of peripheral blood. The chain is built from TRBV3-1 (or the pseudogene TRBV3-2) and TRBJ2-5, with 11 positions matching TRBD2. The DNA for the CDR3 is TGTGCCAGCAGCCAAGAGGGGACTAGCGGCCAAGAGACCCAGTACTTC. Translating it yields CASSQEGTSGQETQYF.